A selection of T cell receptor beta chains follows, all from one sample in a study of Ad26.COV2.S vaccination and SARS-CoV-2 variants. The method was immunoSEQ multiplex PCR; TCRdb's version includes in-frame clones alone and lacks a portion of them. The data show 300,000 to 400,000 clones, just under 85% seen once. This specimen consisted of peripheral blood, obtained in a trial of Ad26.COV2.S vaccine versus placebo. The receptors derive from a person between 18 and 65 years old who received the Ad26.COV2.S COVID-19 vaccine or a placebo. CDR3s include the opening cysteine and the closing phenylalanine or tryptophan. A D gene is named only where the DNA matches it firmly. Where a row states a size, it is once, few, many or the class of an expanded clone; other rows omit it.

TRBJ2-7 | TRBV15 | few | - | TGTGCCACCAGCAGAGATAGCAAGGGGTACGAGCAGTACTTC | CATSRDSKGYEQYF
TRBJ1-5 | TRBV2 | - | - | TGTGCCAGCAGTGCAACGAGACCTGCGGGGGACCAGCCCCAGCATTTT | CASSATRPAGDQPQHF
TRBJ1-2 | TRBV7-9 | few | - | TGTGCCAGCAGCTTACAGACAGATGGCTACACCTTC | CASSLQTDGYTF
TRBJ2-3 | TRBV9 | once | TRBD2 | TGTGCCAGCAGTCCCAGGACTAGCGGGGGTGGTTTGGATACGCAGTATTTT | CASSPRTSGGGLDTQYF
TRBJ2-7 | TRBV28 | - | - | TGTGCCAGCATCCCGACAGGTACCTACGAGCAGTACTTC | CASIPTGTYEQYF
TRBJ1-2 | TRBV11-2 | few | - | TGTGCCAGCAGCTTAACCCGGACAGCCCTTCGGGATGGCTACACCTTC | CASSLTRTALRDGYTF
TRBJ1-1 | TRBV28 | - | - | TGTGCCACCAACCCTCTAGGAGGACTGAACACTGAAGCTTTCTTT | CATNPLGGLNTEAFF
TRBJ1-5 | TRBV28 | - | TRBD1 | TGTGCCAGCGGACAGGGGGCAACCCTTAGCAATCAGCCCCAGCATTTT | CASGQGATLSNQPQHF
TRBJ2-1 | TRBV6-5 | - | TRBD2 | TGTGCCTCGAGGCTAGCGGGCTCCCGAGGGGATGAGCAGTTCTTC | CASRLAGSRGDEQFF
TRBJ2-7 | TRBV28 | - | TRBD1 | TGTGCCAGCAGAGATCCGTCTACGGCATTCCGGGACAGGGAAATCCACGAGCAGTACTTC | CASRDPSTAFRDREIHEQYF
TRBJ2-7 | TRBV19 | - | - | TGTGCCAGTAGTATGGGAGGTGAGGGGTCCGAGCAGTACTTC | CASSMGGEGSEQYF
TRBJ2-3 | TRBV9 | once | TRBD2 | TGTGCCAGCAGCTCCAGCATAGCGGGGGGAGGCACAGATACGCAGTATTTT | CASSSSIAGGGTDTQYF
TRBJ2-7 | TRBV3-1/TRBV3-2 | once | - | TGTGCCAGCAGCCGAGGCGACGAGCAGTACTTC | CASSRGDEQYF
TRBJ2-1 | TRBV7-8 | - | - | TGTGCCAGCAGCCAAACGGCAGGGGCGTACAATGAGCAGTTCTTC | CASSQTAGAYNEQFF
TRBJ2-2 | TRBV29-1 | once | - | TGCAGCGTTGATCGAGGGCAAACCGGGGAGCTGTTTTTT | CSVDRGQTGELFF
TRBJ1-4 | TRBV19 | once | - | TGTGCCACCGAATCCACAGGGCTTCAGGAAAAACTGTTTTTT | CATESTGLQEKLFF
TRBJ2-5 | TRBV2 | - | - | TGTGCCCAAAAGGGGGGGTTCGGTTCGGACGTGGAGACCCAGTACTTC | CAQKGGFGSDVETQYF
TRBJ1-2 | TRBV2 | - | - | TGTGCCAGCAGATCGGACAACTATGGCTACACCTTC | CASRSDNYGYTF
TRBJ1-1 | TRBV10-3 | few | - | TGTGCCATCAAACAGGGTGGGGGGACTGAAGCTTTCTTT | CAIKQGGGTEAFF
TRBJ2-1 | TRBV28 | - | TRBD1 | TGTGCCAGCAGTTTGTTACCGGGACAGGGGAAGAATGAGCAGTTCTTC | CASSLLPGQGKNEQFF
TRBJ1-5 | TRBV15 | - | - | TGTGCCACCAGCAACCTTTACCGGGACCTTAATCAGCCCCAGCATTTT | CATSNLYRDLNQPQHF
TRBJ1-5 | TRBV5-1 | - | - | TGCGCCAGCAGCTTAGACAGCCCTAATCAGCCCCAGCATTTT | CASSLDSPNQPQHF
TRBJ2-1 | TRBV9 | - | - | TGTGCCAGCAGCGTAGAAGGAGGGCTCAATGAGCAGTTCTTC | CASSVEGGLNEQFF
TRBJ1-2 | TRBV15 | - | - | TGTGCCACCAGCAGAGACGGCAACCGCCGGGGCTACACCTTC | CATSRDGNRRGYTF
TRBJ1-4 | TRBV15 | - | - | TGTGCCACCAGCAGAGATCGTTGGCAGGCTGGTACTAATGAAAAACTGTTTTTT | CATSRDRWQAGTNEKLFF
TRBJ1-1 | TRBV3-1/TRBV3-2 | - | - | TGTGCCAGCAAGGGGGACACTATCTTCACTGAAGCTTTCTTT | CASKGDTIFTEAFF
TRBJ1-1 | TRBV28 | - | - | TGTGCCAGCAGTTTGAATGGGGCTGGGAACACTGAAGCTTTCTTT | CASSLNGAGNTEAFF
TRBJ2-3 | TRBV11-3 | - | - | TGTGCCAGCAGCCCGCCCGGGCTAGCAAGTACAGATACGCAGTATTTT | CASSPPGLASTDTQYF